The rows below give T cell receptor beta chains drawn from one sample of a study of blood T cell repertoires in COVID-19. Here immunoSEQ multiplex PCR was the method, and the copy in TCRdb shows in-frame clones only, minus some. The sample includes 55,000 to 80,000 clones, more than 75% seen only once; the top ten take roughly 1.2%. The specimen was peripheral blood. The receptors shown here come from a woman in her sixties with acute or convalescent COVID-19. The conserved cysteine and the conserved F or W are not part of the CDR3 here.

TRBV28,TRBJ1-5,ASSVSQGQGNQPQH
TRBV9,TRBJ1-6,ASSAGGAGNSPLH
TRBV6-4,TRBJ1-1,ASSLEGGTEAF
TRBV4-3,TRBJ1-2,ASSQSTGSNYGYT
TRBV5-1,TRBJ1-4,ASSLGPDINEKLF
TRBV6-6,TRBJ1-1,ASSYSSGDTEAF
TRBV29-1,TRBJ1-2,SALRDRASSSYGYT
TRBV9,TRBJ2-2,ASSVAFGELF
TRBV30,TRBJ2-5,AWSARETQY
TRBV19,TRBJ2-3,ASSKAGAGWDTQY
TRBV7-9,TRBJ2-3,ASSLASGGITDTQY
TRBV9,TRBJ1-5,ASSVGDGHNQPQH
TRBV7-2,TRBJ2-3,ASSLGVVRTDTQY
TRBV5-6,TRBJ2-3,ASSFRGTDTQY
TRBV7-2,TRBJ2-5,ASSSEAGLGRETQY
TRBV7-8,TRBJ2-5,ASSGGQGRMAQY
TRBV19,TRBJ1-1,ASSVGLGSTEAF
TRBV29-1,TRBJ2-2,SAQGADGELF
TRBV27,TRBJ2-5,ASSWDRGQEETQY
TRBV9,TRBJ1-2,ASSDAPPRSGYT
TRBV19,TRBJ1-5,ASILDHGAQGYQPQH
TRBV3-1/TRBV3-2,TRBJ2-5,ASSQDKGEAGESQETQY
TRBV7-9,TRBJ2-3,ASQGLAGSLRTDTQY